A selection of T cell receptor beta chains follows, all from one sample in a study of blood T cell repertoires in COVID-19. Some clones are missing from TCRdb's copy, which holds only in-frame ones; the method was immunoSEQ multiplex PCR. Among around 250,000 clones listed, about 83% were seen once. The sample taken for sequencing was peripheral blood. The receptors shown here come from an elderly woman with COVID-19, enrolled during active disease. Both conserved end residues are part of each CDR3. A D gene is named only where the DNA matches it firmly. The listing skips clone size in some rows; elsewhere it reads once, few, many or a size class.

NA,TRBV9,TRBD1,15,TRBJ2-7,TGTGCCAGCAGCAGACAGGGGGATCCGTTCTACGAGCAGTACTTC,CASSRQGDPFYEQYF
NA,TRBV4-3,NA,14,TRBJ2-6,TGCGCCAGCAGTGACTTTGGTGGGGCCAACGTCCTGACTTTC,CASSDFGGANVLTF
NA,TRBV7-3,NA,14,TRBJ1-1,TGTGCCAGCAGCTTACTGCCAGGGAACACTGAAGCTTTCTTT,CASSLLPGNTEAFF
NA,TRBV27,TRBD1,15,TRBJ1-2,TGTGCCAGCAGTCCAGGGACAGGGAAAAAGAATGGCTACACCTTC,CASSPGTGKKNGYTF
NA,TRBV9,TRBD1,12,TRBJ1-5,TGTGCCAGCGGGACAGGGGTTGAGCCCCAGCATTTT,CASGTGVEPQHF
NA,TRBV19,TRBD1,19,TRBJ1-3,TGTGCCAGTAGTCCTCGACAGGGGCGACTTACAAGGGCTGGAAACACCATATATTTT,CASSPRQGRLTRAGNTIYF
many,TRBV6-6,NA,16,TRBJ2-2,TGTGCCAGCAGTTACTCGAGGGGAGGCGACACCGGGGAGCTGTTTTTT,CASSYSRGGDTGELFF
few,TRBV3-1/TRBV3-2,NA,15,TRBJ1-6,TGTGCCAGCAGCCAAGGTCAGGGAGGTAATTCACCCCTCCACTTT,CASSQGQGGNSPLHF
once,TRBV5-1,NA,15,TRBJ2-2,TGCGCCAGCAGCGTACAGGGATGGAACACCGGGGAGCTGTTTTTT,CASSVQGWNTGELFF
NA,TRBV5-5,NA,16,TRBJ2-3,TGTGCCAGCACCCCCGGCCGTGGGGGGGCGGGAGATACGCAGTATTTT,CASTPGRGGAGDTQYF
NA,TRBV10-3,NA,14,TRBJ2-7,TGTGCCATCAGTGAGTCCCAACAGGCCTACGAGCAGTACTTC,CAISESQQAYEQYF
NA,TRBV6-5,NA,15,TRBJ1-3,TGTGCCAGCAAGACGACGGGGATCTCTGGAAACACCATATATTTT,CASKTTGISGNTIYF
NA,TRBV27,NA,15,TRBJ2-4,TGTGCCAGCAGTGACGGCGGAGTCACCAAAAACATTCAGTACTTC,CASSDGGVTKNIQYF
NA,TRBV18,TRBD1,16,TRBJ2-7,TGTGCCAGCTCACCACCCGGACAGGGCGAGCTCCACGAGCAGTACTTC,CASSPPGQGELHEQYF
NA,TRBV19,NA,14,TRBJ2-3,TGTGCCAGTAGTATCACAGGCGGCACAGATACGCAGTATTTT,CASSITGGTDTQYF
NA,TRBV4-2,TRBD1,14,TRBJ1-5,TGTGCCAGCAGCCTAGGGACAGAACAACAGCCCCAGCATTTT,CASSLGTEQQPQHF
few,TRBV5-1,NA,15,TRBJ2-1,TGCGCCAGCAGCTTGGTGGCAGGGGCTATCAATGAGCAGTTCTTC,CASSLVAGAINEQFF
NA,TRBV5-1,TRBD2,16,TRBJ2-1,TGCGCCAGTTCTAGCGGGGGGGCCGGGTCCTACAATGAGCAGTTCTTC,CASSSGGAGSYNEQFF
NA,TRBV5-1,NA,18,TRBJ1-1,TGCGCCAGCAGCTTGGGGGCAGGGGCAGGCCTAATGAACACTGAAGCTTTCTTT,CASSLGAGAGLMNTEAFF
NA,TRBV14,NA,15,TRBJ2-2,TGTGCCAGCAGCCGAGGGACACCTTACACCGGGGAGCTGTTTTTT,CASSRGTPYTGELFF
NA,TRBV11-1,NA,15,TRBJ2-5,TGTGCCAGCGGGCAAGGCGGGGCCCGCCAAGAGACCCAGTACTTC,CASGQGGARQETQYF
NA,TRBV7-2,NA,14,TRBJ2-7,TGTGCCAGCAGCTTAGCGGGGGGGCCTTACGAGCAGTACTTC,CASSLAGGPYEQYF
NA,TRBV5-4,TRBD2,16,TRBJ2-2,TGTGCCAGCAGCCGGGACCCCGGGGGGGGCACCGGGGAGCTGTTTTTT,CASSRDPGGGTGELFF
few,TRBV6-6,NA,15,TRBJ2-3,TGTGCCAGCAGTTACCAGGGCCGTAGCACAGATACGCAGTATTTT,CASSYQGRSTDTQYF
NA,TRBV6-2/TRBV6-3,NA,15,TRBJ2-1,TGTGCCAGCAGTTACCAGGGGATAACCTACAATGAGCAGTTCTTC,CASSYQGITYNEQFF
NA,TRBV6-5,TRBD2,15,TRBJ2-1,TGTGCCAGCAGGGGACTAGCGGGGGGTTACAATGAGCAGTTCTTC,CASRGLAGGYNEQFF
NA,TRBV7-2,TRBD1,14,TRBJ1-1,TGTGCCAGCAGCTCCCAGGGGGCCAACACTGAAGCTTTCTTT,CASSSQGANTEAFF
NA,TRBV15,TRBD1,16,TRBJ1-2,TGTGCCACCAGCAGAGATTGGGATACAGGGGTCTATGGCTACACCTTC,CATSRDWDTGVYGYTF
NA,TRBV20-1,NA,11,TRBJ2-7,TGCAGTGCTGCGGACAGCTACGAGCAGTACTTC,CSAADSYEQYF
few,TRBV3-1/TRBV3-2,NA,16,TRBJ1-5,TGTGCCAGCAGCCAAGGGGGGACTAATAGCAATCAGCCCCAGCATTTT,CASSQGGTNSNQPQHF
NA,TRBV27,TRBD1,15,TRBJ2-7,TGTGCCAGCGGGTTCCGGGACAGGGGGCGAGGCGAGCAGTACTTC,CASGFRDRGRGEQYF
NA,TRBV19,NA,14,TRBJ1-2,TGTGCCAGTAGTATAGATGCCAGATCCTATGGCTACACCTTC,CASSIDARSYGYTF
once,TRBV11-3,TRBD1,13,TRBJ2-7,TGTGCCAGCAGCCCCCTGGACAGGTACGAGCAGTACTTC,CASSPLDRYEQYF
NA,TRBV7-3,NA,13,TRBJ2-3,TGTGCCAGCAGCTCCCAGGGCACAGATACGCAGTATTTT,CASSSQGTDTQYF
NA,TRBV20-1,NA,12,TRBJ1-2,TGCAGTGCTAGTTCAGGGGAGAGTGGCTACACCTTC,CSASSGESGYTF
NA,TRBV6-2/TRBV6-3,TRBD1,18,TRBJ1-1,TGTGCCAGCAGCTTCCCTCTTGGGACAGGGCTAACCAACACTGAAGCTTTCTTT,CASSFPLGTGLTNTEAFF
NA,TRBV28,NA,13,TRBJ1-2,TGTGCCAGCAGTTCCGCTTACCAAGAGGGCTACACCTTC,CASSSAYQEGYTF
NA,TRBV28,TRBD1,16,TRBJ2-7,TGTGCCAGCAGTTTCGGTGGGACAGGGTTGACCTACGAGCAGTACTTC,CASSFGGTGLTYEQYF
NA,TRBV18,NA,13,TRBJ1-1,TGTGCCAGTTCACCAGTCCGGGGGTCTGAAGCTTTCTTT,CASSPVRGSEAFF
NA,TRBV12-1,NA,16,TRBJ1-5,TGTGCCAGCAGCTTTTTCAGGGGATGGCCAAATCAGCCCCAGCATTTT,CASSFFRGWPNQPQHF
NA,TRBV19,TRBD2,14,TRBJ2-5,TGTGCCAGTAGTATGAGCGGGGGGCGTGAGACCCAGTACTTC,CASSMSGGRETQYF
NA,TRBV5-1,TRBD2,15,TRBJ2-1,TGCGCCAGCAGCGGCGGGGGGGCGTCCTACAATGAGCAGTTCTTC,CASSGGGASYNEQFF